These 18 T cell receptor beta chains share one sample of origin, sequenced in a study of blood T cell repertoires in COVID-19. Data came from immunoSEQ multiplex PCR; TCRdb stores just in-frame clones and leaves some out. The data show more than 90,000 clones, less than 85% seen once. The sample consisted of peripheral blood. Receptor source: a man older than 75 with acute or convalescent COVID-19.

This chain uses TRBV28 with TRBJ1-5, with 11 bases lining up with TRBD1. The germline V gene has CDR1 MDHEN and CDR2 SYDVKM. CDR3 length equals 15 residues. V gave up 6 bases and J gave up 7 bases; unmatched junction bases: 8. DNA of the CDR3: TGTGCCAGCAGGCCCGGACAGGGGGCATGGCAGCCCCAGCATTTT. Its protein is CASRPGQGAWQPQHF.

CDR3 bases: TGTGCCAGCAGCAGCGTAGGGGATAGCAATCAGCCCCAGCATTTT. Translated: CASSSVGDSNQPQHF. The chain uses TRBV21-1 and TRBJ1-5; the table's D gene call, TRBD1, was not cross checked with the DNA. TRBV21-1 is described as a pseudogene. The CDR3 length is 15 residues.

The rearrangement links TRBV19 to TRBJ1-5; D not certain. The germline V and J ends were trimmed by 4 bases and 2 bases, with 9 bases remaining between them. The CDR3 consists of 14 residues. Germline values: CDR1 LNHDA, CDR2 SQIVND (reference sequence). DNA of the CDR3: TGTGCCAGTAGTACCCAAACGGGCAATCAGCCCCAGCATTTT. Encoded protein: CASSTQTGNQPQHF.

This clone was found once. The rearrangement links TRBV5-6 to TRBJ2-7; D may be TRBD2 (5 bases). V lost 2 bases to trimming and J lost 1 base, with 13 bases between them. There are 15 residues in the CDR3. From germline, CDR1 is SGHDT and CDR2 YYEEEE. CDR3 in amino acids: CASSFPDGVSYEQYF. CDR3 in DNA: TGTGCCAGCAGCTTTCCGGACGGGGTTTCCTACGAGCAGTACTTC.

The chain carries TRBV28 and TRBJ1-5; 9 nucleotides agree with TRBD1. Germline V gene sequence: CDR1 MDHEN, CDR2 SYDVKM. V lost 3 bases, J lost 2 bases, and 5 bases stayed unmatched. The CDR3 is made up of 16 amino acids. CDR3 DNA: TGTGCCAGCAGTTTCCCGGGACAGGGTCGCAATCAGCCCCAGCATTTT. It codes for CASSFPGQGRNQPQHF.

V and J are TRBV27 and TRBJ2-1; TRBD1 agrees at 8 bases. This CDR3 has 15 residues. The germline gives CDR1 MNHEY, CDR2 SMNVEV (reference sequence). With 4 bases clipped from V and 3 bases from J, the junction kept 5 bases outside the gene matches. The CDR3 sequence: CASSSGTGHYNEQFF. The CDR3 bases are TGTGCCAGCAGTTCTGGGACAGGACACTACAATGAGCAGTTCTTC.

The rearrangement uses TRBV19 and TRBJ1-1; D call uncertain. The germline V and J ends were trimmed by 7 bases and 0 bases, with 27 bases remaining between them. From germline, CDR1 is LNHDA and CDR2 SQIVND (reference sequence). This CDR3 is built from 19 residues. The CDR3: CASTKFISVESVMNTEAFF. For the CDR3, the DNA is TGTGCCAGTACCAAATTTATCAGCGTCGAAAGCGTCATGAACACTGAAGCTTTCTTT.

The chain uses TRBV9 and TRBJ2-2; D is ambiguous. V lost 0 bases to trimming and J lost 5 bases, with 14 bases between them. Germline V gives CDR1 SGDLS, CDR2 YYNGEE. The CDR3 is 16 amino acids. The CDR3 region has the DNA TGTGCCAGCAGCGTAGAAGCAGCCGCGAGGACCGGGGAGCTGTTTTTT. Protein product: CASSVEAAARTGELFF.

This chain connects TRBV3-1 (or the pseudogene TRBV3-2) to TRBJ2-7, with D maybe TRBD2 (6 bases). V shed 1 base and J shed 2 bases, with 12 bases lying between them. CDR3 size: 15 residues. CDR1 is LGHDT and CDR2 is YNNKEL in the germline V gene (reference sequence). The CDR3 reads CASSQGSSVTYEQYF. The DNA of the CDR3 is TGTGCCAGCAGCCAAGGGTCTAGCGTCACCTACGAGCAGTACTTC.

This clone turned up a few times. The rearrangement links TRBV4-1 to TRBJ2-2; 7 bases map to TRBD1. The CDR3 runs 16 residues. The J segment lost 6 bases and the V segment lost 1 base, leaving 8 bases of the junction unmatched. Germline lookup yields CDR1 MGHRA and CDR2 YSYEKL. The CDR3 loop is CASSQVRTGEAGELFF. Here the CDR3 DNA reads TGCGCCAGCAGCCAAGTAAGAACAGGGGAAGCCGGGGAGCTGTTTTTT.

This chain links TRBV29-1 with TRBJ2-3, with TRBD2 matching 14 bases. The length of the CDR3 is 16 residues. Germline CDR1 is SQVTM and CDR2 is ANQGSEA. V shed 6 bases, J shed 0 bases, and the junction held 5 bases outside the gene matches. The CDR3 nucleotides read TGCAGCGTCCGACTAGCGGGAGGGCCTAGCACAGATACGCAGTATTTT. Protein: CSVRLAGGPSTDTQYF.

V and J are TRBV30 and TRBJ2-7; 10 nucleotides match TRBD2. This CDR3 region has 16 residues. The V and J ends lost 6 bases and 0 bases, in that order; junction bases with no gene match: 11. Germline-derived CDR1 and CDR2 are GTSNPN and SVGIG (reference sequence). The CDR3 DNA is TGTGCCTGCTCGGGACTAGCGCTACTCCGCTCCTACGAGCAGTACTTC. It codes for CACSGLALLRSYEQYF.

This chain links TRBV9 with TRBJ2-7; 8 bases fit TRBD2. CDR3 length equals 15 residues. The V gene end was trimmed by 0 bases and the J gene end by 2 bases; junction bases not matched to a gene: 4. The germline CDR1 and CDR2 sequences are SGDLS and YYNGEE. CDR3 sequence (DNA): TGTGCCAGCAGCGTAGGTAGCGGGGTAGCCTACGAGCAGTACTTC. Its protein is CASSVGSGVAYEQYF.

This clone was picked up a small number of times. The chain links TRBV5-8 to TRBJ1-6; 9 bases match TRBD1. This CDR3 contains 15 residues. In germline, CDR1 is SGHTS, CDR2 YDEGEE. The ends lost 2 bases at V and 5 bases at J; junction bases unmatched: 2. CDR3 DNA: TGTGCCAGCAGCTTTAGGACAGGGGATAATTCACCCCTCCACTTT. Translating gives CASSFRTGDNSPLHF.

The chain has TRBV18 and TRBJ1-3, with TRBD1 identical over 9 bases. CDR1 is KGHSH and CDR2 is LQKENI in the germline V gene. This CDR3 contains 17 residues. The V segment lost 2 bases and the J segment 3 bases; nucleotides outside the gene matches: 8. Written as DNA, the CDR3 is TGTGCCAGCTCACCAAGTACAGGGGGCGCTTATGGAAACACCATATATTTT. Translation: CASSPSTGGAYGNTIYF.

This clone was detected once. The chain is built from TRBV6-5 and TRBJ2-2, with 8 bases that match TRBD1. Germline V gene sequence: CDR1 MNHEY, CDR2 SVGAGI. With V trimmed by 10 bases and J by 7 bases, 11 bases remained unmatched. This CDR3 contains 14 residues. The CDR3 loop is CATKSIQGVGELFF. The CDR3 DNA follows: TGTGCCACCAAGAGTATACAGGGGGTCGGGGAGCTGTTTTTT.

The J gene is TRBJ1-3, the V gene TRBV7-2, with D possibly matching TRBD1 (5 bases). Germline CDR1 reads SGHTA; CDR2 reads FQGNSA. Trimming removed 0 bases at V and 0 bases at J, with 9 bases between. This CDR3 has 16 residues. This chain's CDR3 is CASSLAGQGSGNTIYF. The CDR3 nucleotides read TGTGCCAGCAGCTTAGCGGGGCAAGGCTCTGGAAACACCATATATTTT. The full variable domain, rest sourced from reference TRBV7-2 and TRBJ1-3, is GAGVSQSPSNKVTEKGKDVELRCDPISGHTALYWYRQSLGQGLEFLIYFQGNSAPDKSGLPSDRFSAERTGGSVSTLTIQRTQQEDSAVYLCASSLAGQGSGNTIYFGEGSWLTVV.

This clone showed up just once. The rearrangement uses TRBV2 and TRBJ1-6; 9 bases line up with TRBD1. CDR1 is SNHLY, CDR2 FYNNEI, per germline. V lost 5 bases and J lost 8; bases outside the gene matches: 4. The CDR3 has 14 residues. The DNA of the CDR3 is TGTGCCAGCAGTCGGACAGGGGAGGATTCACCCCTCCACTTT. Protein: CASSRTGEDSPLHF. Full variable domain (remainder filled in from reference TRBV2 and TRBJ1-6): EPEVTQTPSHQVTQMGQEVILRCVPISNHLYFYWYRQILGQKVEFLVSFYNNEISEKSEIFDDQFSVERPDGSNFTLKIRSTKLEDSAMYFCASSRTGEDSPLHFGNGTRLTVT.